The subject of this entry is one T cell receptor beta chain. The TCRbeta library incorporated unique molecular identifiers. MiXCR was run by TCRdb on the PCR reads, yielding one entry per CDR3 protein. The sample consists of 170,000 or so distinct CDR3 sequences, approximately 6.8% of them appearing once. With 6 bases clipped from V and 8 bases from J, the junction kept 7 bases outside the gene matches. The germline CDR1 and CDR2 sequences are SGHVS and FNYEAQ. The CDR3 consists of 13 residues. These data are taken from a study of T-cell reconstitution after alpha-beta-depleted transplantation in children.

The sequence was obtained from a human donor who donated a stem cell graft to a child with Wiskott-Aldrich syndrome. V is TRBV7-6 and J is TRBJ2-1; 7 bases are shared with TRBD1. This material consisted of PBMCs from the stem cell graft donor, taken from the stem cell graft. The CDR3 protein is CASRGDSWDEQFF. Here the CDR3 DNA reads TGTGCCAGCAGGGGGGACAGCTGGGATGAGCAGTTCTTC.